The subject of this entry is one TCR beta chain. RNA was isolated and reverse transcribed to cDNA, the sequencing template. The method was immunoSEQ multiplex PCR; TCRdb's version includes in-frame clones alone and lacks a portion of them. The repertoire holds about 64,000 clones, with about 43% as singletons. The treatment: oral pan-JAK inhibitor, 5-10 mg twice daily. The germline V gene encodes CDR1 MNHEY and CDR2 SMNVEV (reference sequence). J lost 0 bases, V lost 6 bases, and 8 bases had no gene match. CDR3 length: 18 amino acids. This sample is drawn from a study of CD8+ T cells in alopecia areata.

This TCR was sampled from a human donor with alopecia areata. The V call is TRBV27, the J call TRBJ2-6; 10 positions match TRBD1. The material was CD8+ T cells sorted from blood, obtained at approximately week 36, from a patient treated with tofacitinib. The CDR3 DNA reads as TGTGCCAGCAGCCACTTGGGACAGGGGAGCTCTGGGGCCAACGTCCTGACTTTC. This encodes CASSHLGQGSSGANVLTF.